Here is one T cell receptor beta chain with its context. The antigen it binds to is not known. One base away there is no much larger clone; base qualities are not given. Each donor gave one peripheral blood draw, approximately 110 mL on average, collected into heparinised tubes. A BD FACSAria II was used to sort naive, central memory, regulatory and stem cell-like memory CD4+ T cells with a panel that included CD45RO, CCR7, CD25, CD127, CD95 and CD27. Purity was above 98% for every sorted population. Right away, PBMCs were isolated by Lymphoprep density gradient centrifugation and were stained directly, with no culture step. To minimize batch effects, samples were stained and sorted in pairs, one healthy donor with one patient per experiment. All of the isolated RNA was reverse transcribed with the High Capacity cDNA Reverse Transcription Kit, so expressed TCRB transcripts were sequenced. Deep immunoSEQ sequencing was applied to naive, central memory and regulatory T cell samples, giving an average of about 3.7 million total reads per sample. After sorted cells were lysed in RLT buffer, RNA was extracted with DNase-treated RNeasy Micro or Mini kits, with the choice depending on cell number. Each cell subset was processed separately to prevent cross-contamination, with patient and healthy donor samples processed together. The immunoSEQ multiplex PCR was used to amplify TCRB sequences from cDNA, generating 87-bp fragments that spanned the CDR3 region. Amplicons were sequenced on the Illumina HiSeq platform. From the authors' description of their analysis: PCR bias was computationally corrected using synthetic template baselines, reads within Hamming distance 2 were collapsed, and singletons that could not be merged were discarded. Reads were aligned against IMGT so that V, D and J genes, CDR3 length and insertions or deletions at six rearrangement sites could be assigned. Clonotype counts were normalized to sorted cell number within each subset before computing true diversity and Gini coefficients with the tcR R package. The overlap coefficient, calculated on TCRB nucleotide sequences, was used to measure repertoire sharing. Out-of-frame TCRB sequences from naive cells were analyzed to stand in for the pre-selection repertoire. In TCRdb, the immuneACCESS table is reduced to in-frame sequences with V and J assigned. These tables do not hold every clone; where another copy was compared, an unresolved V gene accounts for under half, and the others remain unexplained. Clonal size and the V and J genes are those of that table, whereas D and trimming came from the DNA. The sample table shows 350,000 to 450,000 clones, and approximately 13% are seen once. In total, the top ten clones hold roughly 0.038% of the sample.

V gives up 5 bases and J gives up 5 bases, and the segment between their germline ends measures 12 bases. The germline V gene encodes CDR1 SGHDN and CDR2 FVKESK. The CDR3 contains 13 residues, cysteine and phenylalanine counted. Only CDR3 DNA remains: 39 bases, in frame from the first base. The sample belongs to a study of beta chain features in type 1 diabetes (dated by TCRdb to 2017 to 2018). About the investigation overall: No differences in mean age, gender distribution, total cell number or subset yield were found between patients and healthy donors. Regulatory and stem cell-like memory subsets were obtained from only 8 patients and roughly 8 healthy donors, while naive and central memory subsets were obtained from all 28 donors. Across all samples, about 110 million sorted cells were examined, and cell number per subset correlated strongly with RNA yield. The study compared TCRB repertoires of sorted circulating CD4+ T cell subsets between recently diagnosed type 1 diabetes patients and matched healthy donors.

On the study overall, not on this receptor specifically: Because cDNA was sequenced instead of genomic DNA, activated cells with high expression could be over-represented, although the groups did not differ in activation or CD3 levels. PCR might favor shorter templates, but patient and control samples were amplified and corrected together, so any skew would affect both groups equally. A moderate but significant shortening of TCRB CDR3 length was observed in type 1 diabetes patients in all four CD4+ subsets. Naive, central memory and regulatory TCRB repertoires appeared to be more similar among patients than among healthy donors. Only small numbers of individuals were included in the HLA sub-analyses, which left unresolved whether HLA type had any influence on TCRB rearrangement. Patients with type 1 diabetes made fewer insertions and deleted more nucleotides at VDJ recombination sites, implying thymic rearrangement abnormalities.

Sequencing was performed on naive CD4+ T cells from blood. The cell subset or site label for this specimen denotes: true naive CD4+ T cells. This receptor was identified in a man younger than 40 in good health. The rearranged chain carries TRBV14 and TRBJ2-5; the D gene cannot be resolved reliably. The CDR3 reads as follows: CASSYGSAETQYF. The DNA sequence is given as TGTGCCAGCAGCTATGGGTCGGCGGAGACCCAGTACTTC.